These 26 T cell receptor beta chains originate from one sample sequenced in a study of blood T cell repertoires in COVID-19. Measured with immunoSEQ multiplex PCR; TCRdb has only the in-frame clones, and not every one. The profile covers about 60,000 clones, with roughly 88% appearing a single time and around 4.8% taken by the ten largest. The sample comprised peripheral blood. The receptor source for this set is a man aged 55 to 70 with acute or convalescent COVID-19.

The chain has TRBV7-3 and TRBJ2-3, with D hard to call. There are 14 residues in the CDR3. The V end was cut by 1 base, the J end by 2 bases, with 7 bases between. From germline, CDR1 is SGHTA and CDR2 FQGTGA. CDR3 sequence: CASSLRATTDTQYF. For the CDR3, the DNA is TGTGCCAGCAGCTTAAGGGCCACCACAGATACGCAGTATTTT.

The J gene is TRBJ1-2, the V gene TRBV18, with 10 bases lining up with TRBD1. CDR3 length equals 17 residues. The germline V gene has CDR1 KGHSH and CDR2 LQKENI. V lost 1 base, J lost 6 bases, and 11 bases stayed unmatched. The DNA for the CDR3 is TGTGCCAGCTCACCACAGAGACCGGGACAGGGGATTGATGGCTACACCTTC. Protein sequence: CASSPQRPGQGIDGYTF.

The CDR3, as DNA: TGTGCCAGCAGCCAAGACAGGGTTCGAGCCTACGAGCAGTACTTC. This gives the protein CASSQDRVRAYEQYF. The V and J genes are TRBV14 and TRBJ2-7; possibly TRBD1 for D (5 bases). The CDR3 runs to 15 residues. The V end was cut by 0 bases, the J end by 2 bases, with 11 bases between. The germline gives CDR1 SGHDN, CDR2 FVKESK.

The CDR3 protein is CASRLSGTGAETF. The DNA of the CDR3 is TGTGCCAGCAGGCTCTCCGGGACAGGGGCAGAAACCTTC. The chain combines TRBV12-3 or TRBV12-4 with TRBJ1-2; TRBD1 aligns across 10 bases. V was clipped by 6 bases and J by 14 bases; unmatched bases: 12. This CDR3 has 13 amino acids.

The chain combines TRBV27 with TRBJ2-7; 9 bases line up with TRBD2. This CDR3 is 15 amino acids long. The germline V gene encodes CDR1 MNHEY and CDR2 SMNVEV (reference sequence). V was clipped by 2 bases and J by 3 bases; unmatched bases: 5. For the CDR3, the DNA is TGTGCCAGCAGTTTAGGGCCTAGCGGGAACTACGAGCAGTACTTC. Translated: CASSLGPSGNYEQYF.

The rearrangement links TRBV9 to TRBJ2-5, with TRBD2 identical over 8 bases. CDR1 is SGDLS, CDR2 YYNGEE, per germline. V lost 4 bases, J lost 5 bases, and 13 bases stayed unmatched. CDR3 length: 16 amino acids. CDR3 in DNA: TGTGCCAGCAGCCCTCGAGCCGGGACTAGATTGGAGACCCAGTACTTC. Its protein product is CASSPRAGTRLETQYF.

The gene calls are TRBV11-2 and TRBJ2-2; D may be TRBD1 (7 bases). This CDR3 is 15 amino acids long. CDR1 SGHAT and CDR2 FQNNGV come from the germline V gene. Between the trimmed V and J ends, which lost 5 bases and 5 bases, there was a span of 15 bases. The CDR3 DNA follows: TGTGCCAGCAGCCCAATGACAGGGAGGACCGGGGAGCTGTTTTTT. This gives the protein CASSPMTGRTGELFF.

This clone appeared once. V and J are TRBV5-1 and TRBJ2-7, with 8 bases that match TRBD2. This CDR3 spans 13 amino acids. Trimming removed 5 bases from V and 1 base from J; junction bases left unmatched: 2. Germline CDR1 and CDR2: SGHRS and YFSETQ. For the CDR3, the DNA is TGCGCCAGCAGGACTAGCGAGTCCTACGAGCAGTACTTC. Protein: CASRTSESYEQYF.

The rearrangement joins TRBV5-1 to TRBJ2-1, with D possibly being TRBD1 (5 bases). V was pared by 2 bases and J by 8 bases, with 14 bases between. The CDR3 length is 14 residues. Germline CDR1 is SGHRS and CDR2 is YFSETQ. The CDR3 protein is CASSFGYQGYEQFF. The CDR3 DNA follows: TGCGCCAGCAGCTTTGGATACCAGGGCTATGAGCAGTTCTTC.

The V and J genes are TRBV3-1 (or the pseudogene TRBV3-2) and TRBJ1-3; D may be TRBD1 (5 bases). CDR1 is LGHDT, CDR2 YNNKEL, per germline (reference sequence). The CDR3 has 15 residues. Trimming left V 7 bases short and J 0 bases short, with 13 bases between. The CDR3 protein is CASTRRDSSGNTIYF. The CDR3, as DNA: TGTGCCAGCACCCGCAGGGATAGCTCTGGAAACACCATATATTTT.

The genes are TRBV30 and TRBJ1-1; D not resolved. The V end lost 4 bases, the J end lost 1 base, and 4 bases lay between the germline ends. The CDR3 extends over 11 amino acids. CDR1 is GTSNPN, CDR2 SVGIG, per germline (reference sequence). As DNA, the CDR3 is TGTGCCTGGAACGGGAACACTGAAGCTTTCTTT. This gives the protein CAWNGNTEAFF.

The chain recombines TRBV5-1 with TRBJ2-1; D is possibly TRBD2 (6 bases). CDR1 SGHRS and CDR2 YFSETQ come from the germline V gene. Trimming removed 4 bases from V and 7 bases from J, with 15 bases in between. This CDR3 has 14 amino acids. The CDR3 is CASSAPFGRNEQFF. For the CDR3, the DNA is TGCGCCAGCAGCGCGCCCTTCGGGAGAAATGAGCAGTTCTTC.

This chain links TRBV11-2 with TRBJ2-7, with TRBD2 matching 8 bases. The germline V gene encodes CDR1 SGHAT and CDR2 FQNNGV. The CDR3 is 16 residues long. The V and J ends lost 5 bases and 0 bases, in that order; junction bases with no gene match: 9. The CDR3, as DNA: TGTGCCAGCAGCCTCCAAACTAGCGGAAGCTCCTACGAGCAGTACTTC. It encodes CASSLQTSGSSYEQYF.

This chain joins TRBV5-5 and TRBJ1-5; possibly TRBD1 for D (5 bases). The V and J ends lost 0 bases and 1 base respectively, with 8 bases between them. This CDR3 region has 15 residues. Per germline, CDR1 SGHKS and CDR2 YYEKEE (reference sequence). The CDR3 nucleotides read TGTGCCAGCAGCTTGGCACGGGGGAGCAATCAGCCCCAGCATTTT. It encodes CASSLARGSNQPQHF.

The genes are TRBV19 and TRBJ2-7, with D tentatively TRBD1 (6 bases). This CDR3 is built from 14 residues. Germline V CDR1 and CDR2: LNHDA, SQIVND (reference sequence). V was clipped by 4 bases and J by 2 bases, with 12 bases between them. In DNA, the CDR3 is TGTGCCAGTAGTACAGGGGTAGGCCCCTACGAGCAGTACTTC. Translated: CASSTGVGPYEQYF. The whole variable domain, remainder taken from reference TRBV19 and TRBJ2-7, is DGGITQSPKYLFRKEGQNVTLSCEQNLNHDAMYWYRQDPGQGLRLIYYSQIVNDFQKGDIAEGYSVSREKKESFPLTVTSAQKNPTAFYLCASSTGVGPYEQYFGPGTRLTVT.

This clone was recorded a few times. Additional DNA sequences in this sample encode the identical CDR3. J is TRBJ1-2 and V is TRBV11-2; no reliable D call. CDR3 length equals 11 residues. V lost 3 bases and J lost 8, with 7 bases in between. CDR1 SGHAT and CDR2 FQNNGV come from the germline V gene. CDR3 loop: CASSFRGGYTF. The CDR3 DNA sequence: TGTGCCAGCAGCTTTCGGGGAGGCTACACCTTC.

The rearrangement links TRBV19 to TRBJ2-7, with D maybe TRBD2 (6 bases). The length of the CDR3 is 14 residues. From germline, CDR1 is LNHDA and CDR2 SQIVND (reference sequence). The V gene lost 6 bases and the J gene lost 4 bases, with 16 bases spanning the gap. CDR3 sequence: CASSMSGVVYEQYF. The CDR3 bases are TGTGCCAGTAGCATGTCGGGAGTCGTGTACGAGCAGTACTTC.

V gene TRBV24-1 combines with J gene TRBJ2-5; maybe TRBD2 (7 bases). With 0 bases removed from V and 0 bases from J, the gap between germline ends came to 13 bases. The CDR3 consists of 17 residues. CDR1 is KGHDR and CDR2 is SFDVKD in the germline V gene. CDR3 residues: CATSDLRGGGHQETQYF. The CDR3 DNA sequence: TGTGCCACCAGTGATTTGAGGGGGGGCGGTCACCAAGAGACCCAGTACTTC.

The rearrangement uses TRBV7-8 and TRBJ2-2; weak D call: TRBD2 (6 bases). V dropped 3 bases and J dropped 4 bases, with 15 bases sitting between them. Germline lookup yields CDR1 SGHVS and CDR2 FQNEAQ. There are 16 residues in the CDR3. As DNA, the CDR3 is TGTGCCAGCAGCTTGGGAGGTCGGGTGGGCACCGGGGAGCTGTTTTTT. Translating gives CASSLGGRVGTGELFF.

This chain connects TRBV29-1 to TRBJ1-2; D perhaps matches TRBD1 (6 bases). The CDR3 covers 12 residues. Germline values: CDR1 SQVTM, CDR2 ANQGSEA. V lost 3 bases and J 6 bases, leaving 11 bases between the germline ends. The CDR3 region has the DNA TGCAGCGTTGAGTCAGGGGCAGATGGCTACACCTTC. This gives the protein CSVESGADGYTF.

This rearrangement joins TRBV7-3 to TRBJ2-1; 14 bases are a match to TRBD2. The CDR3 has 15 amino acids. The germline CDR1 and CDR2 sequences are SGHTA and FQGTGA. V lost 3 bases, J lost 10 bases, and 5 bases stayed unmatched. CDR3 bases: TGTGCCAGCAGCTTGGGACTAGCGGGAGTAAAGGAGCAGTTCTTC. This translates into CASSLGLAGVKEQFF.

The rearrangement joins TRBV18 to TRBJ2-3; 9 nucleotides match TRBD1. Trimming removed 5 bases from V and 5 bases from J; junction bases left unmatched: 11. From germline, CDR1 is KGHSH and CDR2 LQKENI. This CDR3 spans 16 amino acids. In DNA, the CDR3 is TGTGCCAGCTCAGTATCGGGACAGGGTGTGAGAGATACGCAGTATTTT. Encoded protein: CASSVSGQGVRDTQYF. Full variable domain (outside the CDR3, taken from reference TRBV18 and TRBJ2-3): NAGVMQNPRHLVRRRGQEARLRCSPMKGHSHVYWYRQLPEEGLKFMVYLQKENIIDESGMPKERFSAEFPKEGPSILRIQQVVRGDSAAYFCASSVSGQGVRDTQYFGPGTRLTVL.

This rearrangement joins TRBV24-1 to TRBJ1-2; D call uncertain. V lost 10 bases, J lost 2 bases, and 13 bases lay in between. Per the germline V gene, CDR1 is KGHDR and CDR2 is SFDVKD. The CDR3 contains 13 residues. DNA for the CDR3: TGTGCCACTCAGAGGCCGGGAAACTATGGCTACACCTTC. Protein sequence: CATQRPGNYGYTF.

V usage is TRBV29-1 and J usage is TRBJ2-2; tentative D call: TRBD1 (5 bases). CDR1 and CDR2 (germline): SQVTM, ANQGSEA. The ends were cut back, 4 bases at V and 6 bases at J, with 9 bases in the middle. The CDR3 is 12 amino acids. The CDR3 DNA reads TGCAGCGTTGTAGGGGAATCCGGGGAGCTGTTTTTT. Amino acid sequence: CSVVGESGELFF.

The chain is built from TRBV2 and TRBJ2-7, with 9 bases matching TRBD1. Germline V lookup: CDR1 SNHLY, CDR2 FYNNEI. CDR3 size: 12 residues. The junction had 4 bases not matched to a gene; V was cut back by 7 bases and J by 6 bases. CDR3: CASNQDRGEQYF. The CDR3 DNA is TGTGCCAGCAACCAGGACAGGGGCGAGCAGTACTTC.

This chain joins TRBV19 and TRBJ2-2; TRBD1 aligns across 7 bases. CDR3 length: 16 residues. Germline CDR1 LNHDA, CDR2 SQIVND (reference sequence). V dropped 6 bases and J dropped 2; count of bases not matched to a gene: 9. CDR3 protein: CASRNLAGGNTGELFF. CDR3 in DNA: TGTGCCAGTAGGAATTTAGCAGGGGGTAACACCGGGGAGCTGTTTTTT.